A single sample is the source of the 21 T cell receptor beta chains below, sequenced in a study of T cell responses to AZD1222 COVID-19 vaccine. Clones were sequenced by immunoSEQ multiplex PCR, and TCRdb holds only the in-frame ones, with some missing. The table has 65,000 to 100,000 clones, roughly 90% seen once. The specimen was peripheral blood, collected 28 days after the second AZD1222 dose. The receptors stem from an adult who received the AZD1222 COVID-19 vaccine.

This clone showed up just once. The rearrangement joins TRBV6-2 or TRBV6-3 to TRBJ2-1; 14 positions match TRBD2. The V gene end was trimmed by 5 bases and the J gene end by 7 bases; junction bases not matched to a gene: 13. This CDR3 has 18 amino acids. Germline V gene data show CDR1 as MNHEY and CDR2 as SVGEGT. CDR3 amino acids: CASSGPGLAGGLGNEQFF. The CDR3 bases are TGTGCCAGCAGTGGACCAGGACTAGCGGGGGGTTTAGGGAATGAGCAGTTCTTC.

The chain is built from TRBV7-9 and TRBJ1-2; possibly TRBD1 for D (5 bases). The CDR3 sequence is 13 residues long. CDR1 is SEHNR, CDR2 FQNEAQ, per germline (reference sequence). The V end was cut by 5 bases, the J end by 5 bases, with 12 bases between. CDR3 residues: CASSPRERYGYTF. The CDR3 DNA follows: TGTGCCAGCAGCCCCAGGGAAAGGTATGGCTACACCTTC.

This clone was counted once. The chain joins TRBV27 to TRBJ2-1; 7 nucleotides align to TRBD1. CDR1 is MNHEY and CDR2 is SMNVEV in the germline V gene (reference sequence). J lost 6 bases, V lost 1 base, and 3 bases had no gene match. The CDR3 spans 14 residues. In DNA form, the CDR3 reads TGTGCCAGCAGTTTATGGGACAGTGGCAATGAGCAGTTCTTC. Translating it yields CASSLWDSGNEQFF.

The V gene is TRBV2, the J gene TRBJ1-1, with TRBD1 matching 8 bases. The ends lost 6 bases at V and 4 bases at J; junction bases unmatched: 10. The CDR3 covers 15 residues. CDR1 and CDR2 (germline): SNHLY, FYNNEI. CDR3 in DNA: TGTGCCAGCAGACTGGACAGGGTTGAGGTCACTGAAGCTTTCTTT. Translated, it gives CASRLDRVEVTEAFF.

This chain uses TRBV19 with TRBJ2-1, with D hard to call. Per the germline V gene, CDR1 is LNHDA and CDR2 is SQIVND (reference sequence). Trimming pared 6 bases from V and 5 bases from J, leaving 14 bases between. This CDR3 is 14 amino acids long. The CDR3 spells CASSPITLNNEQFF. DNA of the CDR3: TGTGCCAGTAGCCCCATTACCCTAAACAATGAGCAGTTCTTC.

This clone came up a few times. The J gene is TRBJ1-2, the V gene TRBV2; the match to TRBD1 covers 12 bases. The CDR3 is made up of 17 amino acids. CDR1 is SNHLY, CDR2 FYNNEI, per germline. Trimming removed 6 bases from V and 7 bases from J; junction bases left unmatched: 15. The CDR3 nucleotides are TGTGCCAGCAGGGGTTCAAAACCGGGACAGGGGGCCGGTGGCTACACCTTC. Protein: CASRGSKPGQGAGGYTF.

The CDR3 DNA sequence: TGTGCCTGGCAGGGGTCCAACAATGAGCAGTTCTTC. Translating it yields CAWQGSNNEQFF. V is TRBV30 and J is TRBJ2-1; TRBD1 might be the D (6 bases). CDR3 size: 12 residues. Germline V gene lookup returns CDR1 GTSNPN and CDR2 SVGIG (reference sequence). Trimming left V 5 bases short and J 5 bases short, with 10 bases between.

The V gene is TRBV5-4, the J gene TRBJ1-1; TRBD1 agrees at 10 bases. Germline V gene lookup returns CDR1 SGHNT and CDR2 YYREEE (reference sequence). This CDR3 has 15 amino acids. J lost 5 bases, V lost 0 bases, and 4 bases had no gene match. CDR3 amino acids: CASSLGQGAGTEAFF. CDR3 sequence (DNA): TGTGCCAGCAGCTTGGGACAGGGGGCGGGAACTGAAGCTTTCTTT.

The gene calls are TRBV21-1 and TRBJ2-3; TRBD2, the D gene given by the table, was not confirmed from the DNA. TRBV21-1 is a listed pseudogene. The CDR3 is 15 residues long. The CDR3 sequence: CASSRGCGNTDTQYF. CDR3 sequence (DNA): TGTGCCAGCAGCAGGGGATGCGGGAACACAGATACGCAGTATTTT.

This chain connects TRBV4-1 to TRBJ2-2; possibly TRBD2 for D (6 bases). V lost 5 bases to trimming and J lost 1 base, with 11 bases between them. This CDR3 is 15 amino acids long. Germline V gene sequence: CDR1 MGHRA, CDR2 YSYEKL. The CDR3 bases are TGCGCCAGCAGCTTAAACGGGGGGAACACCGGGGAGCTGTTTTTT. Its protein product is CASSLNGGNTGELFF.

The V and J genes are TRBV27 and TRBJ2-1; D ambiguous. Germline V lookup: CDR1 MNHEY, CDR2 SMNVEV (reference sequence). The CDR3 loop spans 12 amino acids. Trimming took off 6 bases at V and 5 bases at J, with 8 bases between the two ends. This CDR3 is CASRGPNNEQFF. In DNA form, the CDR3 reads TGTGCCAGCAGGGGCCCGAACAATGAGCAGTTCTTC.

This chain joins TRBV7-8 and TRBJ2-4; D gene unclear. CDR1 is SGHVS and CDR2 is FQNEAQ in the germline V gene. The CDR3 spans 11 residues. Trimming cost V 1 base and J 15 bases, with 10 bases left between them. The CDR3 region has the DNA TGTGCCAGCAGCTTAGGGTTTCCCCCGTACTTC. This gives the protein CASSLGFPPYF.

The chain joins TRBV18 to TRBJ1-1, with D perhaps TRBD1 (5 bases). Germline CDR1 KGHSH, CDR2 LQKENI. The CDR3 has 16 residues. The V gene lost 0 bases and the J gene lost 0 bases, with 11 bases spanning the gap. DNA for the CDR3: TGTGCCAGCTCACCACCGGGGGGTATTATGAACACTGAAGCTTTCTTT. It specifies CASSPPGGIMNTEAFF.

Comments on this clone: Different DNA sequences within this sample yield the same CDR3. The chain recombines TRBV7-2 with TRBJ2-1, with D possibly matching TRBD1 (5 bases). CDR1 is SGHTA, CDR2 FQGNSA, per germline. This CDR3 spans 15 amino acids. Trimming pared 0 bases from V and 0 bases from J, leaving 6 bases between. Here the CDR3 reads CASSLARGSYNEQFF. The CDR3 DNA sequence: TGTGCCAGCAGCTTAGCTAGGGGCTCCTACAATGAGCAGTTCTTC. Filled out from reference TRBV7-2 and TRBJ2-1, the complete variable domain reads GAGVSQSPSNKVTEKGKDVELRCDPISGHTALYWYRQSLGQGLEFLIYFQGNSAPDKSGLPSDRFSAERTGGSVSTLTIQRTQQEDSAVYLCASSLARGSYNEQFFGPGTRLTVL.

This clone was detected a few times. The chain combines TRBV10-2 with TRBJ1-2; D unresolved. This CDR3 is built from 13 residues. Germline V lookup: CDR1 WSHSY, CDR2 SAAADI. V lost 6 bases to trimming and J lost 2 bases, with 10 bases between them. The CDR3 protein is CASSPLGNYGYTF. CDR3 nucleotides: TGCGCCAGCAGCCCCCTAGGAAACTATGGCTACACCTTC.

The chain combines TRBV19 with TRBJ2-5, with 9 bases lining up with TRBD2. The CDR3 has 15 amino acids. CDR1 is LNHDA, CDR2 SQIVND, per germline (reference sequence). V was clipped by 3 bases and J by 3 bases; unmatched bases: 5. The CDR3 sequence is CASSIVLAGEETQYF. In DNA, the CDR3 is TGTGCCAGTAGTATCGTTTTAGCGGGAGAAGAGACCCAGTACTTC. Supplemented by reference TRBV19 and TRBJ2-5, the full variable domain reads DGGITQSPKYLFRKEGQNVTLSCEQNLNHDAMYWYRQDPGQGLRLIYYSQIVNDFQKGDIAEGYSVSREKKESFPLTVTSAQKNPTAFYLCASSIVLAGEETQYFGPGTRLLVL.

The gene calls are TRBV25-1 and TRBJ1-6; no definite D call. This CDR3 has 16 residues. Trimming pared 1 base from V and 2 bases from J, leaving 9 bases between. Germline CDR1 reads MGHDK; CDR2 reads SYGVNS. CDR3 in DNA: TGTGCCAGCAGTGAATCTAAGGGCACCTATAATTCACCCCTCCACTTT. Translated, it gives CASSESKGTYNSPLHF. Based on the CDR3 plus reference TRBV25-1 and TRBJ1-6, the full variable domain is EADIYQTPRYLVIGTGKKITLECSQTMGHDKMYWYQQDPGMELHLIHYSYGVNSTEKGDLSSESTVSRIRTEHFPLTLESARPSHTSQYLCASSESKGTYNSPLHFGNGTRLTVT.

The sample holds one count of this clone. The rearrangement joins TRBV7-2 to TRBJ1-1; 9 positions match TRBD1. Germline-derived CDR1 and CDR2 are SGHTA and FQGNSA. V shed 0 bases, J shed 4 bases, and the junction held 3 bases outside the gene matches. The CDR3 contains 15 residues. The CDR3 nucleotides read TGTGCCAGCAGCTTAGCACACAGGGGGCTCACTGAAGCTTTCTTT. Residues: CASSLAHRGLTEAFF.

V is TRBV15 and J is TRBJ2-7, with a weak D call TRBD1 (6 bases). This CDR3 contains 14 residues. Germline V gives CDR1 LNHNV, CDR2 YYDKDF (reference sequence). V lost 3 bases to trimming and J lost 6 bases, with 15 bases between them. The CDR3 bases are TGTGCCACCAGCAGTCCGGACAGCAAGGGCGAGCAGTACTTC. Translated, it gives CATSSPDSKGEQYF.

V and J are TRBV5-1 and TRBJ1-2; a possible D gene is TRBD1 (5 bases). Germline CDR1 reads SGHRS; CDR2 reads YFSETQ. The CDR3 loop spans 14 amino acids. The V end was cut by 0 bases, the J end by 5 bases, with 11 bases between. CDR3 DNA sequence: TGCGCCAGCAGCTTGGAGGGACTGGGGTATGGCTACACCTTC. It encodes CASSLEGLGYGYTF.

The chain joins TRBV5-1 to TRBJ1-6; 9 nucleotides align to TRBD1. Germline V gene data show CDR1 as SGHRS and CDR2 as YFSETQ. V dropped 5 bases and J dropped 8; count of bases not matched to a gene: 5. This CDR3 is built from 14 residues. The CDR3 coding sequence is TGCGCCAGCAGGGGGGACAGGGTGGATTCACCCCTCCACTTT. The encoded protein is CASRGDRVDSPLHF.